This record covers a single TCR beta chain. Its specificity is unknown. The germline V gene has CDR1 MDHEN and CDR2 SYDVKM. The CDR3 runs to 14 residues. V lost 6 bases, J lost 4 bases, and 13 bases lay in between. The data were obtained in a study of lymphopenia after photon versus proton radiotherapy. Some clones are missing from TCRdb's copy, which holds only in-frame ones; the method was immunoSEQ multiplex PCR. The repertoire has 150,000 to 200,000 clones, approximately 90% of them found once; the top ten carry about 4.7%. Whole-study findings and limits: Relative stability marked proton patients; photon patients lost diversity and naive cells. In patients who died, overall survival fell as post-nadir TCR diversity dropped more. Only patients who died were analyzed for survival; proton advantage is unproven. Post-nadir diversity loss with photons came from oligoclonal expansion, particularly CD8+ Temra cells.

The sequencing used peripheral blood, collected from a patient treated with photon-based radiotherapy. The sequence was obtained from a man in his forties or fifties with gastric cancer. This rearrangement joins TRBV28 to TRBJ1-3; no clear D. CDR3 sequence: CASSAYQTGNTIYF. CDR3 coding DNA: TGTGCCAGCAGCGCATATCAAACGGGAAACACCATATATTTT.